Detailed here is one TCR beta chain. Its antigen is not identified. Germline CDR1 is LGHNA and CDR2 is YSLEER. The CDR3 length is 18 residues. This sample stems from a study of monozygotic twins with inflammatory bowel disease. Findings and caveats of the study: IBD-affected twins scored below their healthy co-twins in TCRbeta diversity (inverse Simpson). Compared with healthy twins, IBD patients shared fewer clonotypes with others, especially with disease activity.

TCRdb reprocessed the 5' RACE reads and keeps a single row for each CDR3 protein, giving no DNA. Seen in this sample are about 330,000 distinct CDR3 sequences; the ten most common clones hold 2%. This TCR came from a human donor with ulcerative colitis or Crohn's disease, or a healthy co-twin of an affected twin (not recorded which). Specimen: blood. The rearrangement joins TRBV4-3 to TRBJ1-6. This CDR3 is CASSQQGRAGSYNSPLHF.